The 23 T cell receptor beta chains presented below share a single source sample, sequenced in a study of blood T cell repertoires in COVID-19. The table came from immunoSEQ multiplex PCR; TCRdb's copy has only in-frame clones and leaves some out. The sample has approximately 230,000 clones; 87% are singletons. Sample: peripheral blood. These receptors all stem from a young man with active or convalescent COVID-19.

The chain recombines TRBV9 with TRBJ2-1; D possibly corresponds to TRBD2 (5 bases). There are 18 residues in the CDR3. CDR1 SGDLS and CDR2 YYNGEE come from the germline V gene. Trimming pared 2 bases from V and 0 bases from J, leaving 18 bases between. CDR3 coding DNA: TGTGCCAGCAGCGTGGACCTAACAGCGGAAGCCTCCTACAATGAGCAGTTCTTC. Translating gives CASSVDLTAEASYNEQFF.

The chain is built from TRBV18 and TRBJ2-1; 12 bases match TRBD2. CDR1 and CDR2 (germline): KGHSH, LQKENI. This CDR3 spans 17 amino acids. V gave up 6 bases and J gave up 3 bases; unmatched junction bases: 9. This chain's CDR3 is CASSPTTSGSLYNEQFF. CDR3 bases: TGTGCCAGCTCGCCGACGACTAGCGGGAGTCTCTACAATGAGCAGTTCTTC.

This chain uses TRBV5-8 with TRBJ2-1; D gene uncertain. This CDR3 has 15 residues. CDR1 and CDR2 from the germline V gene are SGHTS and YDEGEE. V dropped 0 bases and J dropped 3 bases, with 10 bases sitting between them. As DNA, the CDR3 is TGTGCCAGCAGCTTGGATCTAGTCGGCTACAATGAGCAGTTCTTC. This codes for CASSLDLVGYNEQFF.

The J gene is TRBJ1-1, the V gene TRBV3-1 (or the pseudogene TRBV3-2); no definite D call. Per germline, CDR1 LGHDT and CDR2 YNNKEL (reference sequence). The CDR3 has 14 residues. Between the trimmed V and J ends, which lost 0 bases and 5 bases, there was a span of 10 bases. CDR3 amino acids: CASSQDLGGTEAFF. The CDR3 DNA reads as TGTGCCAGCAGCCAAGATCTTGGAGGGACTGAAGCTTTCTTT.

Details on this clone: One end of the junction fails to match germline, which may point to a read error. J is TRBJ2-5 and V is TRBV7-7; 7 positions agree with TRBD2. The CDR3 spans 15 residues. Per germline, CDR1 SSHAT and CDR2 FNYEAQ (reference sequence). The CDR3 loop reads CASSRSAGESETQYF. CDR3 nucleotides: TGTGCTAGCAGCCGATCCGCGGGAGAGTCAGAGACCCAGTACTTC.

The rearrangement joins TRBV27 to TRBJ1-1; D remains unclear. CDR1 MNHEY and CDR2 SMNVEV come from the germline V gene (reference sequence). Trimming took 6 bases from V and 3 from J, leaving 14 bases between them. CDR3 size: 14 residues. The CDR3 loop is CASRPYGDHTEAFF. The CDR3 DNA follows: TGTGCCAGCAGACCATACGGGGATCACACTGAAGCTTTCTTT.

The V gene is TRBV2, the J gene TRBJ1-1; TRBD1 is a possible D gene (5 bases). V was pared by 4 bases and J by 4 bases, with 10 bases between. CDR1 is SNHLY, CDR2 FYNNEI, per germline. CDR3 size: 13 residues. CDR3 bases: TGTGCCAGCAGTGGTGCAGGGTCCACTGAAGCTTTCTTT. This sequence encodes CASSGAGSTEAFF.

This clone was detected a few times. This CDR3 is CASSLDRDTANYGYTF. The CDR3, as DNA: TGTGCCAGCAGCTTAGACCGGGATACAGCGAACTATGGCTACACCTTC. The genes are TRBV7-9 and TRBJ1-2; the D is unclear. The V and J ends lost 1 base and 2 bases respectively, with 14 bases between them. The CDR3 covers 16 residues. From germline, CDR1 is SEHNR and CDR2 FQNEAQ (reference sequence).

The chain links TRBV3-1 (or the pseudogene TRBV3-2) to TRBJ1-2; tentatively, D is TRBD1 (6 bases). Trimming removed 5 bases from V and 3 bases from J, with 22 bases in between. This CDR3 spans 17 amino acids. CDR1 and CDR2 from the germline V gene are LGHDT and YNNKEL (reference sequence). Here the CDR3 reads CASSYERSLTGHYGYTF. CDR3 DNA sequence: TGTGCCAGCAGCTACGAACGCTCTCTGACAGGACACTATGGCTACACCTTC.

The chain employs TRBV19 and TRBJ1-1, with D perhaps matching TRBD1 (6 bases). The CDR3 contains 14 residues. V dropped 7 bases and J dropped 6 bases, with 18 bases sitting between them. Germline V lookup: CDR1 LNHDA, CDR2 SQIVND (reference sequence). The CDR3 DNA reads as TGTGCCAGTATGGGGGCAGGCGTCAGGGCTGAAGCTTTCTTT. This codes for CASMGAGVRAEAFF.

The chain combines TRBV14 with TRBJ2-5; D perhaps matches TRBD2 (5 bases). The CDR3 totals 17 residues. Per germline, CDR1 SGHDN and CDR2 FVKESK. Trimming cost V 0 bases and J 7 bases, with 21 bases left between them. The CDR3 sequence: CASSQERGLYPPGTQYF. In DNA, the CDR3 is TGTGCCAGCAGCCAAGAACGCGGACTTTACCCTCCCGGGACCCAGTACTTC.

This clone was seen more than once but under ten times. This rearrangement joins TRBV29-1 to TRBJ1-1, with 9 positions matching TRBD1. The V and J ends lost 3 bases and 11 bases, in that order; junction bases with no gene match: 10. This CDR3 spans 13 amino acids. Germline V CDR1 and CDR2: SQVTM, ANQGSEA. The CDR3 region has the DNA TGCAGCGTTGATACGACAGGGGGATTAGGGGCTTTCTTT. Translating gives CSVDTTGGLGAFF. Supplemented by reference TRBV29-1 and TRBJ1-1, the full variable domain reads SAVISQKPSRDICQRGTSLTIQCQVDSQVTMMFWYRQQPGQSLTLIATANQGSEATYESGFVIDKFPISRPNLTFSTLTVSNMSPEDSSIYLCSVDTTGGLGAFFGQGTRLTVV.

The chain employs TRBV28 and TRBJ2-1; the D gene is possibly TRBD2 (6 bases). This CDR3 spans 14 amino acids. V lost 6 bases, J lost 4 bases, and 13 bases lay in between. Germline V CDR1 and CDR2: MDHEN, SYDVKM. Written as DNA, the CDR3 is TGTGCCAGCAGCTTGGGACTGGCGTACAATGAGCAGTTCTTC. Protein: CASSLGLAYNEQFF.

In DNA form, the CDR3 reads TGTGCCAGCAGAAGGGACAGCCTGAGCTCTGGGGCCAACGTCCTGACTTTC. Translation: CASRRDSLSSGANVLTF. The chain uses TRBV27 and TRBJ2-6, with 7 bases matching TRBD1. The junction had 8 bases not matched to a gene; V was cut back by 6 bases and J by 0 bases. Looked up from germline, CDR1 is MNHEY and CDR2 is SMNVEV (reference sequence). This CDR3 comprises 17 residues.

V and J are TRBV10-1 and TRBJ1-3; 8 bases are a match to TRBD1. Germline assignment: CDR1 WNHNN and CDR2 SYGVQD (reference sequence). The CDR3 is made up of 15 amino acids. J gave up 4 bases and V 7 bases, and 9 bases lay outside the gene matches. The CDR3 DNA reads as TGCGCCAGCACCCGTCCGACAGGGGTGGGAAACACCATATATTTT. This codes for CASTRPTGVGNTIYF.

The chain carries TRBV18 and TRBJ1-2; 10 nucleotides agree with TRBD1. CDR1 and CDR2 from the germline V gene are KGHSH and LQKENI. CDR3 length equals 15 residues. V shed 3 bases and J 5 bases; nucleotides not matched to a gene: 6. The CDR3 here is CASSPKTGGIYGYTF. As DNA, the CDR3 is TGTGCCAGCTCACCTAAGACAGGGGGCATTTATGGCTACACCTTC.

The chain carries TRBV6-5 and TRBJ2-5; no firm D call. The germline V gene encodes CDR1 MNHEY and CDR2 SVGAGI. The CDR3 is made up of 13 amino acids. V lost 2 bases, J lost 1 base, and 5 bases lay in between. The CDR3, as DNA: TGTGCCAGCAGTTACCGAGCCCAAGAGACCCAGTACTTC. Its protein product is CASSYRAQETQYF.

The gene calls are TRBV19 and TRBJ2-1; 16 positions match TRBD2. This CDR3 is built from 18 residues. Trimming cost V 10 bases and J 4 bases; bases outside gene matches: 13. Germline lookup yields CDR1 LNHDA and CDR2 SQIVND (reference sequence). Here the CDR3 reads CATGLGLAGGRGYNEQFF. In DNA form, the CDR3 reads TGTGCCACAGGGCTGGGACTAGCGGGAGGGCGGGGGTACAATGAGCAGTTCTTC.

This rearrangement joins TRBV27 to TRBJ2-3, with D maybe TRBD2 (5 bases). Trimming left V 3 bases short and J 2 bases short, with 12 bases between. Germline V gives CDR1 MNHEY, CDR2 SMNVEV (reference sequence). The CDR3 loop spans 15 amino acids. CDR3 in amino acids: CASSLVGIHTDTQYF. DNA for the CDR3: TGTGCCAGCAGTTTGGTCGGGATTCACACAGATACGCAGTATTTT.

The V gene is TRBV7-9, the J gene TRBJ2-7; 8 bases are a match to TRBD1. Germline V gene lookup returns CDR1 SEHNR and CDR2 FQNEAQ (reference sequence). CDR3 length: 15 residues. Losses at the gene ends were 2 bases for V and 7 bases for J; bases not matched to a gene: 10. CDR3 sequence reads: CASSLPLGQGGEQYF. DNA for the CDR3: TGTGCCAGCAGCTTACCTCTAGGACAGGGTGGTGAGCAGTACTTC.

This sequence joins TRBV23-1 and TRBJ1-2; TRBD1 aligns across 8 bases. TRBV23-1 carries the ORF label, with uncertain function. The CDR3 has 15 residues. With V trimmed by 6 bases and J by 3 bases, 9 bases remained unmatched. The CDR3 region has the DNA TGCGCCAGCAGCGCCGGGACAGGACACGACTATGGCTACACCTTC. It specifies CASSAGTGHDYGYTF.

The chain joins TRBV9 to TRBJ2-7; TRBD1 is a possible D gene (5 bases). The CDR3 is 13 residues long. Germline values: CDR1 SGDLS, CDR2 YYNGEE. Trimming took 0 bases from V and 2 from J, leaving 6 bases between them. The CDR3 spells CASSVEGAYEQYF. CDR3 nucleotides: TGTGCCAGCAGCGTAGAAGGGGCCTACGAGCAGTACTTC.

CDR3 nucleotides: TGTGCCATCAGTGAGCGGGGAAGAGGTGCAGAGACCCAGTACTTC. Protein: CAISERGRGAETQYF. This sequence joins TRBV10-3 and TRBJ2-5; D possibly corresponds to TRBD2 (5 bases). Trimming pared 2 bases from V and 4 bases from J, leaving 14 bases between. Germline V gene lookup returns CDR1 ENHRY and CDR2 SYGVKD. This CDR3 spans 15 amino acids.